A single sample gave rise to the 6 T cell receptor beta chains below, sequenced in a study of cytomegalovirus exposure and HLA in healthy donors. The repertoire was sequenced with immunoSEQ multiplex PCR; TCRdb's copy has only in-frame clones and lacks some. Of about 220,000 clones detected, approximately 86% appear once; the ten largest clones hold 2.9%. Sequenced: PBMCs. Source of these receptors: a woman between 18 and 29 years old in good health and CMV-seronegative.

The table lists this clone with a few counts. The rearrangement uses TRBV4-1 and TRBJ1-5, with D hard to call. The CDR3 is 15 residues long. Germline lookup yields CDR1 MGHRA and CDR2 YSYEKL. V was cut by 1 base and J by 4 bases, with 11 bases left in between. CDR3 loop: CASSQVEGGNQPQHF. CDR3 coding DNA: TGCGCCAGCAGCCAAGTCGAGGGCGGTAATCAGCCCCAGCATTTT.

CDR3 region: CASSQGGGGPGNEQFF. For the CDR3, the DNA is TGCGCCAGCAGCCAAGGCGGCGGGGGGCCCGGAAATGAGCAGTTCTTC. The V gene is TRBV4-3, the J gene TRBJ2-1; 8 positions agree with TRBD2. Unmatched junction bases numbered 9, after V lost 1 base and J lost 7 bases. Germline V CDR1 and CDR2: LGHNA, YSLEER. The CDR3 is 16 residues long.

This clone appeared a single time. The chain couples TRBV6-1 to TRBJ2-5; TRBD2 might be the D (6 bases). Germline CDR1 MNHNS, CDR2 SASEGT. The CDR3 contains 15 residues. The V end was cut by 2 bases, the J end by 4 bases, with 14 bases between. The CDR3 nucleotides read TGTGCCAGCAGTGAAAGTCTGGCGGGACCAGAGACCCAGTACTTC. This codes for CASSESLAGPETQYF.

The chain links TRBV9 to TRBJ2-1; possibly TRBD1 for D (8 bases). The germline gives CDR1 SGDLS, CDR2 YYNGEE. This CDR3 spans 11 amino acids. Trimming pared 5 bases from V and 15 bases from J, leaving 15 bases between. CDR3 residues: CASSDRGGLFF. DNA for the CDR3: TGTGCCAGCAGTGACAGGGGAGGGCTGTTCTTC.

The rearrangement uses TRBV7-8 and TRBJ2-7; 7 nucleotides match TRBD1. Losses at the gene ends were 10 bases for V and 2 bases for J; bases not matched to a gene: 11. Germline loops: CDR1 SGHVS, CDR2 FQNEAQ. The CDR3 sequence is 14 residues long. The CDR3 region has the DNA TGTGCCACCGAAGACAGGGACCATACCTACGAGCAGTACTTC. It is translated as CATEDRDHTYEQYF.

The chain employs TRBV23-1 and TRBJ2-7, with TRBD2 identical over 10 bases. TRBV23-1 is treated as an ORF (open reading frame) with a function not yet certain. Unmatched junction bases numbered 5, after V lost 2 bases and J lost 4 bases. The CDR3 is made up of 15 amino acids. As DNA, the CDR3 is TGCGCCAGCAGTCAACTGGGACTAGCGCGGTACGAGCAGTACTTC. It codes for CASSQLGLARYEQYF.